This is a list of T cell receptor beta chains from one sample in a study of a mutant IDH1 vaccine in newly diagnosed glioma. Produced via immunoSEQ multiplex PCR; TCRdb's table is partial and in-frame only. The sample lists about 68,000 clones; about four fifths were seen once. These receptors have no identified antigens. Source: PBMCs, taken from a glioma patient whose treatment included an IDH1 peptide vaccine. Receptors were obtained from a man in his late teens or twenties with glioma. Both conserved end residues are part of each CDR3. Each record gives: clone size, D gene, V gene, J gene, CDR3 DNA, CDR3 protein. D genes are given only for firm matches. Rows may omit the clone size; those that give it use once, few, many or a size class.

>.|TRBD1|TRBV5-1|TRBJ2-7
TGCGCCAGCAGCTTCGGGACAGGGGTCGGCGAGCAGTACTTC
CASSFGTGVGEQYF
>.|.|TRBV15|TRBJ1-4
TGTGCCACCAGCAGTGGCCGGGAACTGTTTTTT
CATSSGRELFF
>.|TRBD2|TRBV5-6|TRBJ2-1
TGTGCCAGCAGCTTGGGAGGTAGCGGGCAGAATGAGCAGTTCTTC
CASSLGGSGQNEQFF
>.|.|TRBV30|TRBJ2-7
TGTGCCTGGAATACAGGGTGGGCCTCCTACGAGCAGTACTTC
CAWNTGWASYEQYF
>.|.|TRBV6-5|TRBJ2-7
TGTGCCAGCAGTTCGCTCACCACTAGTCGCTACGAGCAGTACTTC
CASSSLTTSRYEQYF
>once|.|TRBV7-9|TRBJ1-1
TGTGCCAGCAGCTTAGAGGGGGTGAGGGCTTTCTTT
CASSLEGVRAFF
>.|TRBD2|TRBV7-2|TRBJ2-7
TGTGCCAGCAGCCCGTCAGCGGGAGCTAGTTACGAGCAGTACTTC
CASSPSAGASYEQYF
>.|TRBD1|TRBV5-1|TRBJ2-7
TGCGCCAGCAGACAGACAGGGGGCTACGAGCAGTACTTC
CASRQTGGYEQYF
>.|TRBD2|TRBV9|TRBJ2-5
TGTGCCAGCACGCGCGGGGGACTACAAGAGACCCAGTACTTC
CASTRGGLQETQYF
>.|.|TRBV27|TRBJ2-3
TGTGCCAGCAGTCTAAATCAGGGGGGCGCAGATACGCAGTATTTT
CASSLNQGGADTQYF
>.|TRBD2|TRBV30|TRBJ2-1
TGTGCCTGGAGTGCCCGGGGGGGGGCCGGCGGTAATGAGCAGTTCTTC
CAWSARGGAGGNEQFF
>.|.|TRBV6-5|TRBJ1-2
TGTGCCAGCAGTTACTCCCATACATATCCAGATTATGGCTACACCTTC
CASSYSHTYPDYGYTF
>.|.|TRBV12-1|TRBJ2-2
TGTGCCAGCAGCTTTGGGTTTGGTCTAGCGGGAGCTAGCGGGGAGCTGTTTTTT
CASSFGFGLAGASGELFF
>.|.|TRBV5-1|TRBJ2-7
TGCGCCAGCAGCTTCGGGGACGAGCAGTACTTC
CASSFGDEQYF
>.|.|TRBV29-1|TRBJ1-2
TGCAGCGTTGAAGATCAAGAAGGACTGCGACACACCTTC
CSVEDQEGLRHTF
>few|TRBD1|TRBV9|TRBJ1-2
TGTGCCAGCAGCGTGGACAGGATAGGATTCTATGGCTACACCTTC
CASSVDRIGFYGYTF
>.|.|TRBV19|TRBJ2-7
TGTGCCAGTAGTATGAGGGGGGTTCTCGCTTCAAGTGTTCGTCCCCACGAGCAGTACTTC
CASSMRGVLASSVRPHEQYF
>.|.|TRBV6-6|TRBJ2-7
TGTGCCAGCAGTTACTCGAGCTCGGGGAGGATTGCGGCGCAGTACTTC
CASSYSSSGRIAAQYF
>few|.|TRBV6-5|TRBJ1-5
TGTGCCAGCAGTTTTCACAGGGATCAGCCCCAGCATTTT
CASSFHRDQPQHF
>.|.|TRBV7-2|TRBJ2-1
TGTGCCAGCAGCCTCGACAGTTCCTACAATGAGCAGTTCTTC
CASSLDSSYNEQFF
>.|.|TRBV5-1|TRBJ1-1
TGCGCCAGCAGTCTGACCGGGGGGCCCACTGAAGCTTTCTTT
CASSLTGGPTEAFF
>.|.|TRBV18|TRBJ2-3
TGTGCCAGCTCAACGGGACTGCCTCGCACAGATACGCAGTATTTT
CASSTGLPRTDTQYF
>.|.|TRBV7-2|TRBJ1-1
TGTGCCAGCAGTCTAAGGGGTGAAGCTTTCTTT
CASSLRGEAFF
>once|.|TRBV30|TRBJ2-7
TGTGCCTGGGGTTCCTCGAGCTATTCCTACGAGCAGTACTTC
CAWGSSSYSYEQYF
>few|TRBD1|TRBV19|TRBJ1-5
TGTGCCAGTACAGACAGGGCCTATAGCAATCAGCCCCAGCATTTT
CASTDRAYSNQPQHF
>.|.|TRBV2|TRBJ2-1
TGTGCCAGCAGTGTGACCGACAGAAAGCAGTTCTTC
CASSVTDRKQFF
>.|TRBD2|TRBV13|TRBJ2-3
TGTGCCAGCAGCTTCGGACTAGCGGGGGGCCGGGATACGCAGTATTTT
CASSFGLAGGRDTQYF
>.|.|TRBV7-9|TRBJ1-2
TGTGCCAGCAGCTTGAGTCCACCTCCCGACGTGAACTATGGCTACACCTTC
CASSLSPPPDVNYGYTF
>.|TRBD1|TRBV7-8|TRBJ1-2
TGTGCCAGCAGCTTAAGGGACAGGGGTCAAGCTAACTATGGCTACACCTTC
CASSLRDRGQANYGYTF
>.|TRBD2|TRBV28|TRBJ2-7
TGTGCCAGCAGCCTTGCGAGCGGGAGTCCGTACGAGCAGTACTTC
CASSLASGSPYEQYF
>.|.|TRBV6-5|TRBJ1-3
.
CASSPLWDSGNTIYF
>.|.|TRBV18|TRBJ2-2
TGTGCCAGCTCACCTCGTAGATCGGACGGCACCGGGGAGCTGTTTTTT
CASSPRRSDGTGELFF
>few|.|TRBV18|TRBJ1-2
TGTGCCAGCTCACCCCAGAACGATGGCTACACCTTC
CASSPQNDGYTF
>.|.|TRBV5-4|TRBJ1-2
TGTGCCAGCAGCTTAGCTCAGATAGCTAACTATGGCTACACCTTC
CASSLAQIANYGYTF
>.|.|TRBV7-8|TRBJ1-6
TGTGCCAGCAGCTTAGCGATCCGGCAGGGGTCACCCCTCCACTTT
CASSLAIRQGSPLHF
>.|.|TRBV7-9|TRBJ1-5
TGTGCCAGCAGCCCTAGTGGGGTAGGCAATCAGCCCCAGCATTTT
CASSPSGVGNQPQHF
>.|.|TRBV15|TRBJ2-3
TGTGCCACCAGCAACCTAAGAAGCACAGATACGCAGTATTTT
CATSNLRSTDTQYF
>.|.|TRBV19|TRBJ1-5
TGTGCCAGTAGTATTACCAGGCTCGGGCAGCCCCAGCATTTT
CASSITRLGQPQHF
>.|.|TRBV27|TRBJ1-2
TGTGCCAGCAGTTTATCGGTGGGGCAGGGAGACTATGGCTACACCTTC
CASSLSVGQGDYGYTF
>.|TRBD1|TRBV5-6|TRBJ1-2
TGTGCCAGCAGCTCAACAGGGGACTATGGCTACACCTTC
CASSSTGDYGYTF
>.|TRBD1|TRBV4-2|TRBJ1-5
TGTGCCAGCAGCCTCTTTGACAGGGGTCGAGTCAATCAGCCCCAGCATTTT
CASSLFDRGRVNQPQHF
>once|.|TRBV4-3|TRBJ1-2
TGCGCCAGCAGCCAAGAATTACAGGGTCGGTATGGCTACACCTTC
CASSQELQGRYGYTF
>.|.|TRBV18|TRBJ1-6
TGTGCCAGCTCACCAAAGGGCCTCCCCGCGCCCCTCCACTTT
CASSPKGLPAPLHF